Listed here are 22 T cell receptor beta chains from one sample, sequenced in a study of OX40 agonist ivuxolimab in advanced cancers. Some clones are missing from TCRdb's copy, which holds only in-frame ones; the method was immunoSEQ multiplex PCR. This sample has roughly 62,000 clones, with around 90% found just once. The sample in question was CD4+ or CD8+ T cells sorted from blood, obtained in a trial of the OX40 agonist ivuxolimab. The source of these receptors is an adult with an advanced solid tumor such as melanoma, head and neck, liver or kidney cancer.

CDR3: CASSVAGGEIDEQFF. In DNA, the CDR3 is TGTGCCAGCAGCGTAGCAGGGGGAGAGATCGATGAGCAGTTCTTC. This chain joins TRBV9 and TRBJ2-1; 7 nucleotides line up with TRBD1. Germline values: CDR1 SGDLS, CDR2 YYNGEE. The J segment lost 8 bases and the V segment lost 0 bases, leaving 8 bases of the junction unmatched. This CDR3 has 15 residues. Full variable domain (missing parts from reference TRBV9 and TRBJ2-1): DSGVTQTPKHLITATGQRVTLRCSPRSGDLSVYWYQQSLDQGLQFLIQYYNGEERAKGNILERFSAQQFPDLHSELNLSSLELGDSALYFCASSVAGGEIDEQFFGPGTRLTVL.

CDR3: CSVFGSVNTEAFF. The CDR3 bases are TGCAGCGTTTTTGGGTCAGTAAACACTGAAGCTTTCTTT. The J gene is TRBJ1-1, the V gene TRBV29-1; D unclear. The CDR3 runs to 13 residues. CDR1 and CDR2 (germline): SQVTM, ANQGSEA. Trimming stripped 5 bases from V and 2 bases from J, with 12 bases between.

The CDR3 here is CSVETGINYGYTF. The CDR3, as DNA: TGCAGCGTTGAGACAGGAATTAACTATGGCTACACCTTC. The chain has TRBV29-1 and TRBJ1-2; tentative D call: TRBD1 (6 bases). The CDR3 has 13 residues. With 3 bases removed from V and 1 base from J, the gap between germline ends came to 9 bases. The V gene's germline CDR1 is SQVTM and CDR2 ANQGSEA. Supplemented by reference TRBV29-1 and TRBJ1-2, the full variable domain reads SAVISQKPSRDICQRGTSLTIQCQVDSQVTMMFWYRQQPGQSLTLIATANQGSEATYESGFVIDKFPISRPNLTFSTLTVSNMSPEDSSIYLCSVETGINYGYTFGSGTRLTVV.

The rearrangement links TRBV30 to TRBJ2-3; TRBD2 agrees at 16 bases. Germline CDR1 GTSNPN, CDR2 SVGIG (reference sequence). This CDR3 comprises 17 residues. V was pared by 0 bases and J by 2 bases, with 2 bases of the junction left unmatched. Here the CDR3 reads CAWSVGLAGGSTDTQYF. Here the CDR3 DNA reads TGTGCCTGGAGTGTGGGACTAGCGGGGGGGTCCACAGATACGCAGTATTTT.

This clone was recorded only once. The chain uses TRBV6-6 and TRBJ1-1; D possibly corresponds to TRBD1 (5 bases). V was clipped by 4 bases and J by 3 bases, with 9 bases between them. The CDR3 is made up of 13 amino acids. The germline V gene has CDR1 MNHNY and CDR2 SVGAGI (reference sequence). CDR3 nucleotides: TGTGCCAGCAGTTTGGGGACGTACACTGAAGCTTTCTTT. Translation gives CASSLGTYTEAFF.

The V call is TRBV19, the J call TRBJ2-3; the match to TRBD1 covers 8 bases. The CDR3 extends over 12 amino acids. The junction had 8 bases not matched to a gene; V was cut back by 5 bases and J by 13 bases. Germline V gene lookup returns CDR1 LNHDA and CDR2 SQIVND (reference sequence). CDR3 coding DNA: TGTGCCAGTAGTCCCCAGGGGGCGGCGAAGTATTTT. It yields the protein CASSPQGAAKYF.

The chain combines TRBV2 with TRBJ1-1; no reliable D call. The CDR3 covers 11 residues. Germline V CDR1 and CDR2: SNHLY, FYNNEI. Trimming cost V 5 bases and J 6 bases, with 7 bases left between them. CDR3 sequence reads: CASSIGAEAFF. The DNA of the CDR3 is TGTGCCAGCAGTATAGGTGCTGAAGCTTTCTTT. The full variable domain, with the rest looked up from reference TRBV2 and TRBJ1-1, is EPEVTQTPSHQVTQMGQEVILRCVPISNHLYFYWYRQILGQKVEFLVSFYNNEISEKSEIFDDQFSVERPDGSNFTLKIRSTKLEDSAMYFCASSIGAEAFFGQGTRLTVV.

The J gene is TRBJ2-7, the V gene TRBV2; D is tentatively TRBD1 or TRBD2 (10 bases each). The V end was cut by 5 bases, the J end by 8 bases, with 34 bases between. CDR3 length equals 19 residues. Germline values: CDR1 SNHLY, CDR2 FYNNEI. CDR3 sequence reads: CASSYIPGQGLAGVNQQYF. CDR3 in DNA: TGTGCCAGCAGTTATATCCCGGGACAGGGGCTAGCGGGAGTAAATCAGCAGTACTTC. Drawing the rest from reference TRBV2 and TRBJ2-7, the complete variable domain is EPEVTQTPSHQVTQMGQEVILRCVPISNHLYFYWYRQILGQKVEFLVSFYNNEISEKSEIFDDQFSVERPDGSNFTLKIRSTKLEDSAMYFCASSYIPGQGLAGVNQQYFGPGTRLTVT.

The CDR3 is CASSATSGTYNEQFF. The CDR3 bases are TGTGCCAGCAGCGCCACTAGCGGGACCTACAATGAGCAGTTCTTC. The J gene is TRBJ2-1, the V gene TRBV11-3, with 10 bases aligning to TRBD2. The length of the CDR3 is 15 residues. The V gene's germline CDR1 is SGHNT and CDR2 YENEEA. With 5 bases clipped from V and 2 bases from J, the junction kept 3 bases outside the gene matches. Based on the CDR3 plus reference TRBV11-3 and TRBJ2-1, the full variable domain is EAGVVQSPRYKIIEKKQPVAFWCNPISGHNTLYWYLQNLGQGPELLIRYENEEAVDDSQLPKDRFSAERLKGVDSTLKIQPAELGDSAVYLCASSATSGTYNEQFFGPGTRLTVL.

The chain joins TRBV7-9 to TRBJ1-2; 10 nucleotides line up with TRBD1. Per the germline V gene, CDR1 is SEHNR and CDR2 is FQNEAQ (reference sequence). J was trimmed by 2 bases and V by 9 bases; bases with no gene match: 6. The CDR3 has 14 amino acids. CDR3 sequence: CARPEGQGNYGYTF. Written as DNA, the CDR3 is TGTGCCAGACCTGAGGGACAGGGGAACTATGGCTACACCTTC. Full variable domain (rest looked up from reference TRBV7-9 and TRBJ1-2): DTGVSQNPRHKITKRGQNVTFRCDPISEHNRLYWYRQTLGQGPEFLTYFQNEAQLEKSRLLSDRFSAERPKGSFSTLEIQRTEQGDSAMYLCARPEGQGNYGYTFGSGTRLTVV.

This clone was seen a single time. V gene TRBV5-1 combines with J gene TRBJ1-3; no clear D. The germline gives CDR1 SGHRS, CDR2 YFSETQ. Between the trimmed V and J ends, which lost 3 bases and 4 bases, there was a span of 17 bases. The CDR3 sequence is 16 residues long. The CDR3 sequence is CASSSGTLSAGNTIYF. The DNA for the CDR3 is TGCGCCAGCAGCTCGGGAACGCTCTCGGCCGGAAACACCATATATTTT.

The chain links TRBV6-1 to TRBJ1-5; no reliable D call. The CDR3 runs to 13 residues. The V gene's germline CDR1 is MNHNS and CDR2 SASEGT. Trimming left V 0 bases short and J 6 bases short, with 6 bases between. The CDR3 here is CASSEARGQPQHF. DNA of the CDR3: TGTGCCAGCAGTGAAGCGCGAGGTCAGCCCCAGCATTTT.

V usage is TRBV5-6 and J usage is TRBJ1-5, with 8 bases that match TRBD1. J lost 0 bases, V lost 3 bases, and 11 bases had no gene match. The CDR3 has 18 residues. Per the germline V gene, CDR1 is SGHDT and CDR2 is YYEEEE. This chain's CDR3 is CASSSTHDRGVSNQPQHF. The CDR3 bases are TGTGCCAGCAGCTCAACCCATGACAGGGGCGTTAGCAATCAGCCCCAGCATTTT.

The chain is built from TRBV19 and TRBJ2-1, with D unresolved. This CDR3 is built from 14 residues. CDR1 and CDR2 (germline): LNHDA, SQIVND (reference sequence). V lost 6 bases and J lost 0, with 9 bases in between. In DNA, the CDR3 is TGTGCCAGTAGGGAGTCGAGCTCCTACAATGAGCAGTTCTTC. Residues: CASRESSSYNEQFF.

The chain is built from TRBV7-6 and TRBJ2-2; 10 bases align to TRBD2. This CDR3 is built from 16 residues. Trimming took 5 bases from V and 4 from J; bases not matched to a gene: 7. The germline CDR1 and CDR2 sequences are SGHVS and FNYEAQ. CDR3 in DNA: TGTGCCAGCAGCCCCACTAGCGGGACGGGCACCGGGGAGCTGTTTTTT. Translating it yields CASSPTSGTGTGELFF.

V and J are TRBV5-1 and TRBJ2-7; TRBD1 matches at 9 bases. V gave up 2 bases and J gave up 9 bases; unmatched junction bases: 15. This CDR3 has 16 residues. The germline CDR1 and CDR2 sequences are SGHRS and YFSETQ. The CDR3 nucleotides are TGCGCCAGCAGCTTAGAACCTCAACAGGGGGCAGGAGTGCAGTACTTC. It yields the protein CASSLEPQQGAGVQYF.

The V call is TRBV7-8, the J call TRBJ1-5; D is possibly TRBD1 (5 bases). The CDR3 runs 16 residues. CDR1 and CDR2 from the germline V gene are SGHVS and FQNEAQ. With 8 bases removed from V and 0 bases from J, the gap between germline ends came to 17 bases. This CDR3 reads CASAKAGSDSNQPQHF. The CDR3 DNA is TGTGCCAGCGCAAAGGCAGGGAGCGATAGCAATCAGCCCCAGCATTTT.

The sample holds one count of this clone. V gene TRBV5-4 combines with J gene TRBJ2-5; 10 nucleotides line up with TRBD1. Trimming took 4 bases from V and 5 from J; bases not matched to a gene: 5. This CDR3 is 14 amino acids long. Germline CDR1 and CDR2: SGHNT and YYREEE (reference sequence). The CDR3 nucleotides are TGTGCCAGCAGCGGGGGACAGGGGAGGGAGACCCAGTACTTC. Amino acid sequence: CASSGGQGRETQYF.

This sequence joins TRBV20-1 and TRBJ2-3, with a tentative D call TRBD2 (6 bases). The length of the CDR3 is 11 residues. The V gene's germline CDR1 is DFQATT and CDR2 SNEGSKA (reference sequence). The V end lost 5 bases, the J end lost 5 bases, and 8 bases lay between the germline ends. The CDR3 DNA is TGCAGTGCTTTGCGGGGAGATACGCAGTATTTT. Residues: CSALRGDTQYF.

The sample holds a few counts of this clone. The chain is built from TRBV6-1 and TRBJ1-2; 11 bases match TRBD1. Looked up from germline, CDR1 is MNHNS and CDR2 is SASEGT. J was trimmed by 8 bases and V by 6 bases; bases with no gene match: 8. This CDR3 contains 14 residues. Written as DNA, the CDR3 is TGTGCCAGCAGCGATAGCGGGACAGGGGGGGGCTACACCTTC. Translation gives CASSDSGTGGGYTF.

The rearrangement links TRBV7-2 to TRBJ2-7; TRBD2 agrees at 8 bases. The ends lost 5 bases at V and 0 bases at J; junction bases unmatched: 6. The CDR3 runs 15 residues. CDR1 is SGHTA, CDR2 FQGNSA, per germline. CDR3 bases: TGTGCCAGCAGCCCTCGTAGCGGGGCCTCCTACGAGCAGTACTTC. As protein: CASSPRSGASYEQYF.

CDR3 region: CASSIPGEKLFF. CDR3 sequence (DNA): TGTGCCAGCAGCATTCCGGGGGAAAAACTGTTTTTT. The chain combines TRBV7-6 with TRBJ1-4, with D hard to call. V lost 5 bases to trimming and J lost 8 bases, with 9 bases between them. The CDR3 has 12 amino acids. CDR1 SGHVS and CDR2 FNYEAQ come from the germline V gene.